The entry below gives a single T cell receptor (beta chain) sequence along with its context. The data belong to a study of blood T cells in healthy people across ages. Healthy Caucasians from Russia aged 6 to 90 served as donors. A second PCR, run for about 7 to 11 cycles, used a sample-barcoded 5' primer plus a J-beta primer mix. In TCRdb, the 5' RACE reads were re-called with MiXCR into one record per CDR3 protein. The sample yields about 1.5 million distinct CDR3 sequences, roughly 40% seen once. Sample: blood. The receptor was isolated from a woman between 18 and 29 years old in good health.

CDR3 loop: CASRAGGSDTQYF. The CDR3 DNA sequence: TGTGCCAGCAGGGCAGGGGGTTCAGATACGCAGTATTTT. The V gene is TRBV2, the J gene TRBJ2-3, with 7 bases that match TRBD1. CDR3 length equals 13 residues. V gave up 6 bases and J gave up 4 bases; unmatched junction bases: 4. Germline CDR1 and CDR2: SNHLY and FYNNEI. Full variable domain (remainder filled in from reference TRBV2 and TRBJ2-3): EPEVTQTPSHQVTQMGQEVILRCVPISNHLYFYWYRQILGQKVEFLVSFYNNEISEKSEIFDDQFSVERPDGSNFTLKIRSTKLEDSAMYFCASRAGGSDTQYFGPGTRLTVL.